This TCR beta chain is from a study of radiotherapy plus CTLA-4 blockade in lung cancer. Sequenced by immunoSEQ multiplex PCR; TCRdb stores in-frame clones only, minus some. The sample holds some 35,000 clones, about 85% seen once. The CDR3 is 16 residues long. In germline, CDR1 is SGHNT, CDR2 YYREEE (reference sequence). The V segment lost 7 bases and the J segment 3 bases; nucleotides outside the gene matches: 6. The V call is TRBV5-4, the J call TRBJ2-2; TRBD2 aligns across 13 bases. Sequenced material: peripheral blood, taken from a patient treated with radiotherapy plus ipilimumab. This TCR came from a human donor with non-small cell lung cancer who had stable disease on radiotherapy plus ipilimumab. The CDR3 DNA reads TGTGCCAGCGGTCGACTAGCGGGAGGCGACACCGGGGAGCTGTTTTTT. This encodes CASGRLAGGDTGELFF.